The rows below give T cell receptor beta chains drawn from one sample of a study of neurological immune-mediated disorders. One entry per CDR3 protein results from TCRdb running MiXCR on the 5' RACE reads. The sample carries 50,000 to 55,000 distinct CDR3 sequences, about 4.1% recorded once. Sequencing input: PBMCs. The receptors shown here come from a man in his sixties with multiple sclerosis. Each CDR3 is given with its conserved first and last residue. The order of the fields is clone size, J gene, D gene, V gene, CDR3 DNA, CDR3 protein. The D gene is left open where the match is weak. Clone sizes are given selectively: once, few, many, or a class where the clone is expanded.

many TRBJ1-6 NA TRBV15 TGTGCCACCAGCCTACCCTTCACAGGGAGCTCCTATAATTCACCCCTCCACTTT CATSLPFTGSSYNSPLHF
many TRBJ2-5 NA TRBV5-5 TGTGCCAGCAGCTTGGTTGGCGGGGGCTGGGAGACCCAGTACTTC CASSLVGGGWETQYF
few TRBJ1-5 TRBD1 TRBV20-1 TGCAGTGCTTTATCCGGGACAGCCTTCAATAAGACCCAGAATTTT CSALSGTAFNKTQNF
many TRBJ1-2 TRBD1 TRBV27 TGTGCCAGCTCAGGACAGGGATTTTATGGCTACACCTTC CASSGQGFYGYTF
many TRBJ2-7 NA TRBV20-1 TGCAGTGCTAGCTCCCGGGAGAGTTCCTACGAGCAGTACTTC CSASSRESSYEQYF
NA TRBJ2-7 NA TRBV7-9 TGTGCCAGCAGCTCGCCATTGAGGGGCCGGGACGAGGACTACGAGCAGTACTTC CASSSPLRGRDEDYEQYF
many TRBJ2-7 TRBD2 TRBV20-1 TGCAGTGCTAGATCTGGACTAGTCCTCGCCTACGAGCAGTACTTC CSARSGLVLAYEQYF
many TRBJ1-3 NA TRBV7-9 TGTGCCAGCAGCCAAGGAGTACAGGGAAACACCATATATTTT CASSQGVQGNTIYF
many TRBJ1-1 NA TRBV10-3 TGTGCCATCAGTGAGTCAGTAGGGAGTAACACTGAAGCTTTCTTT CAISESVGSNTEAFF
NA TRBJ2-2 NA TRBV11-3 TGTGCCAGCAGCTTAGGACTTAACACCGGGGAGCTGTTTTTT CASSLGLNTGELFF
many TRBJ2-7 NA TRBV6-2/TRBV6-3 TGTGCCAGCAGCTGGACAGTAAACTACGAGCAGTACTTC CASSWTVNYEQYF
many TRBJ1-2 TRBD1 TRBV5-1 TGCGCCAGCAGCTTGGGAGGGGGCGAATACGGCTACACCTTC CASSLGGGEYGYTF
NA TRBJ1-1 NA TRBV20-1 TGCAGTGCTTTCGGAACAGGGAGGGCTTTCTTT CSAFGTGRAFF
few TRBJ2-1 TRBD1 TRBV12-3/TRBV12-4 TGTGCCAGCAGTTTAGCCGGGACAGAAAATGAGCAGTTCTTC CASSLAGTENEQFF
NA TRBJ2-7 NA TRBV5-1 TGCGCCAGCAGCTTGGCTAGCGAGCCCCTCGAGCAGTACTTC CASSLASEPLEQYF
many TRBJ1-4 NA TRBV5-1 TGCGCCAGCAGCGGGGGTGCAACTAATGAAAAACTGTTTTTT CASSGGATNEKLFF
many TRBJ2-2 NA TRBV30 TGTGCCTGTTCGACCGCGAACACCGGGGAGCTGTTTTTT CACSTANTGELFF
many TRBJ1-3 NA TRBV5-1 TGCGCCAGCAGCTTGGAGGGTTCTGGAAACACCATATATTTT CASSLEGSGNTIYF
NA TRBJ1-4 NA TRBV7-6 TGTGCCAGCAGCCGTGTGGAGCCGGGGCTGGAGGAAAAACTGTTTTTT CASSRVEPGLEEKLFF
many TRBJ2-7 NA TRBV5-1 TGCGCCAGCAGCCTGTATAGTTACGAGCAGTACTTC CASSLYSYEQYF